This T cell receptor beta chain was captured by sequencing in a study of T cells in localized non-small cell lung cancer. Study observations and caveats: T cell clonality was highest in uninvolved adjacent lung, above tumor. Sequencing, confined to only one tumor region, leaves heterogeneity possible.

About this clone itself: As yet, its antigen is unknown.

Data came from immunoSEQ multiplex PCR; TCRdb stores just in-frame clones and leaves some out. Among 72,000 or so clones, 80% to 90% were seen once, and the ten largest hold 20% to 25%. Trimming removed 2 bases from V and 13 bases from J, with 12 bases in between. This CDR3 comprises 11 residues. The germline gives CDR1 MGHDK, CDR2 SYGVNS. V usage is TRBV25-1 and J usage is TRBJ2-7, with D possibly TRBD1 on 6 matching bases. The sequence was collected from a male donor older than 55 with stage III squamous cell lung carcinoma. Here the sequenced sample was peripheral blood, taken before any cancer treatment. The CDR3 is CASSERAGVYF. The CDR3 DNA is TGTGCCAGCAGTGAACGGGCAGGGGTCTACTTC.